The present entry profiles one T cell receptor (beta chain) with its context. Its binding antigen is unknown. Base quality data are lacking; no much larger clone is found one base away. Library generation was performed with 5' RACE. The data were produced on an Illumina HiSeq 2500. The second PCR ran for roughly 7 to 12 cycles and used a J-beta primer mix along with a sample-barcoded 5' primer. Each TCR beta cDNA molecule received a unique molecular identifier from a template-switch 5' adaptor carrying 12 random nucleotides. Each sample yielded at least 2.5 million CDR3-containing paired-end reads. First-strand cDNA synthesis was performed from all RNA using the Mint cDNA synthesis kit, with priming by a TRBC-specific oligonucleotide. After uracil-DNA glycosylase treatment, a first 18-cycle PCR used universal primers M1SS and BC2_uni_R on all cDNA. The original pipeline was this. For normalization, 1 million high-quality reads were randomly selected from each sample, with every read carrying a distinct molecular identifier. Reads with shared molecular identifiers were discarded instead of being binned into consensus sequences. CDR3 identification, clonotype clustering and error correction used MiTCR with a Q25 quality threshold and the strictest error-elimination algorithm. A nonparametric unseen species model with Euler transformation was used to estimate lower-bound total TCR beta diversity. The public reads were reanalyzed by TCRdb: fastp trimming at Q25, MiXCR alignment, in-frame beta chains only. Identical CDR3 protein sequences are pooled into one entry, listed with their most common genes and DNA. The V and J calls reflect TCRdb's pipeline rather than the authors' work. The sample table holds just over 1 million distinct CDR3 sequences, of which 35% to 55% were seen once. Together, the top ten hold 15% to 20% of the sample.

Donors were 39 systemically healthy Caucasian individuals from Russia aged roughly 6 to 90 years. Each donor gave roughly 9 milliliters of peripheral blood, drawn into EDTA-treated Vacutainer tubes. Ficoll-Paque density-gradient centrifugation was used to isolate PBMCs, with at least 6.5 million obtained per sample. Total RNA, at least 6 micrograms per sample, was extracted from PBMCs with Trizol reagent. For every donor, an aliquot of PBMCs went through flow cytometry to measure the percentages of naive CD45RAhigh/CD27high T cells. This sample was taken from a study of blood T cells in healthy people across ages (dated by TCRdb to the mid-2010s). Background on the whole study: In model experiments, roughly one uniquely barcoded TCR beta cDNA molecule per two T cells was captured by template switching. To avoid experimental bias, donors of different ages were spread randomly across the sequencing lanes. The donors were divided into four age groups: young (average approximately 16 years), middle-aged (about 41), aged (about 62) and long-lived (roughly 82). The study analyzed two additional independent replicas of 1 million unique cDNA reads from the same blood draw for two donors, one aged 18 to 29 and one aged 80 or older. To track age-related changes in TCR beta repertoire diversity, the study relied on deep sequencing normalized with unique cDNA molecular identifiers. Here is what the overall study found, with its caveats: Compared with the aged group, the long-lived group had more naive CD4+ T cells, fewer expanded clones and increased TCR diversity, a pattern suggesting age selection. Estimates of total diversity based on one million sequenced T cells were regarded as lower bounds and as underestimates. There was a strong correlation between observed TCR beta diversity and the percentage of naive T cells measured by flow cytometry. As age increased, observed TCR beta diversity per million T cells dropped in a roughly linear way, and a significant reduction was already evident by age roughly 40. The CMV infection status of donors was not known, potentially confounding age-related changes in expanded clonotypes. Conclusive comparison of naive and antigen-experienced compartments was prevented by the profiling of bulk unsorted PBMCs.

The CDR3 starts with the cysteine, ends with the phenylalanine, and has 15 residues. Only CDR3 DNA is held: 45 bases, read in frame from base 1. The germline V gene provides CDR1 SGHRS and CDR2 YFSETQ. Deletion took 4 bases off V and 5 bases off J, with a span of 18 bases between the germline ends. Material: blood. The V and J segments used are TRBV5-1 and TRBJ1-1; TRBD1 might be the D gene, on 5 matching bases. The TCR sequence derives from an older woman in good health. Read as DNA, the sequence is TGCGCCAGCAGCGGACGGGACGGCGGTGGGACTGAAGCTTTCTTT. Its amino acids are CASSGRDGGGTEAFF.